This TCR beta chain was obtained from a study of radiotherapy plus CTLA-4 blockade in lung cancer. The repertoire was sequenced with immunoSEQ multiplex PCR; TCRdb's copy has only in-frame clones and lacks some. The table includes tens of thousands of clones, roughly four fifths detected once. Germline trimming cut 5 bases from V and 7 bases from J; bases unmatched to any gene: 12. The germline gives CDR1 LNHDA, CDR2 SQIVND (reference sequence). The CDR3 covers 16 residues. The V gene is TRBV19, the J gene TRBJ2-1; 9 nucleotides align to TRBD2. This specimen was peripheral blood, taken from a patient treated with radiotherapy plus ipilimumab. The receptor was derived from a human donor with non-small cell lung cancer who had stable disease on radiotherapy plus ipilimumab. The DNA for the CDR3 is TGTGCCAGTAGTTCCGGGACTAGCCGAAACATGAATGAGCAGTTCTTC. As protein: CASSSGTSRNMNEQFF.